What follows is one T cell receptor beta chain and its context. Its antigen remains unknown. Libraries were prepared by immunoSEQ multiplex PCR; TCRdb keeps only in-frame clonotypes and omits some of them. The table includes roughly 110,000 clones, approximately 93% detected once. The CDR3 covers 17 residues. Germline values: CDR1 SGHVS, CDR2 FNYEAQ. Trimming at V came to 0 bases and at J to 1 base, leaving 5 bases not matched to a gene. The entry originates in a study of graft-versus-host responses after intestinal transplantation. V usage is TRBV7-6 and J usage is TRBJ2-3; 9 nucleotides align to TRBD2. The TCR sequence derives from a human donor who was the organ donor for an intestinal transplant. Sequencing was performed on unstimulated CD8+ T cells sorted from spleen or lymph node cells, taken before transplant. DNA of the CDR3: TGTGCCAGCAGCTTAGCGATAGCGGGAGCGGGCACAGATACGCAGTATTTT. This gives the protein CASSLAIAGAGTDTQYF.